One and the same sample provided the 21 T cell receptor beta chains below, sequenced in a study of read filtering for tumor transcriptome and immune sequencing. From about 400 ng of RNA, a library with molecular barcoded alpha/delta and beta/gamma adaptors was made. TCRdb reprocessed the reads with MiXCR, giving one entry per CDR3 protein. The sample includes about 90,000 distinct CDR3 sequences, 9% to 15% seen only once; the top ten take 15%. Sequencing used a population of CD138-negative cells sorted from bone marrow. Source of these receptors: a donor over 35 with multiple myeloma.

This clonotype was counted ten times or more. The V call is TRBV20-1, the J call TRBJ2-5; D is perhaps TRBD1 (5 bases). The CDR3 is 15 amino acids. Between the trimmed V and J ends, which lost 1 base and 1 base, there was a span of 13 bases. Germline V gene sequence: CDR1 DFQATT, CDR2 SNEGSKA (reference sequence). As DNA, the CDR3 is TGCAGTGCTAGAGCCTTACTAACAGGCCAAGAGACCCAGTACTTC. Amino acids: CSARALLTGQETQYF.

This clonotype was observed at least ten times. The chain carries TRBV7-9 and TRBJ2-5; D perhaps matches TRBD1 (6 bases). The germline V gene has CDR1 SEHNR and CDR2 FQNEAQ (reference sequence). Trimming took 5 bases from V and 3 from J, leaving 13 bases between them. The CDR3 length is 14 residues. The CDR3, as DNA: TGTGCCAGCAGCCCCTCAGGGGTGGAAGAGACCCAGTACTTC. It encodes CASSPSGVEETQYF.

This chain uses TRBV30 with TRBJ1-5; 7 bases are a match to TRBD1. Germline V lookup: CDR1 GTSNPN, CDR2 SVGIG (reference sequence). The CDR3 covers 18 residues. Unmatched junction bases numbered 17, after V lost 2 bases and J lost 4 bases. The CDR3 region has the DNA TGTGCCTGGAGTCCTACTATAGCCGGGACAGTATTAAATCAGCCCCAGCATTTT. As protein: CAWSPTIAGTVLNQPQHF.

This clonotype was counted ten times or more. The V call is TRBV20-1, the J call TRBJ2-5, with D perhaps TRBD1 or TRBD2 (5 bases each). This CDR3 is 13 amino acids long. Trimming cost V 3 bases and J 2 bases, with 10 bases left between them. Germline lookup yields CDR1 DFQATT and CDR2 SNEGSKA (reference sequence). The CDR3 spells CSARGDWQETQYF. The CDR3 DNA is TGCAGTGCTAGGGGGGATTGGCAAGAGACCCAGTACTTC.

This clonotype was detected ten times or more. The CDR3 DNA reads TGCGCCAGCAGTTCAACCTACAATGAGCAGTTCTTC. Residues: CASSSTYNEQFF. The chain recombines TRBV5-1 with TRBJ2-1, with D uncertain. CDR1 and CDR2 from the germline V gene are SGHRS and YFSETQ. The germline V and J ends were trimmed by 5 bases and 2 bases, with 5 bases remaining between them. This CDR3 spans 12 amino acids.

This clonotype was seen repeatedly, ten times or more. The DNA of the CDR3 is TGTGCCAGCAGTTCACCAGAGACCCAGTACTTC. It translates to CASSSPETQYF. The genes are TRBV28 and TRBJ2-5, with D hard to call. The CDR3 contains 11 residues. The germline V gene encodes CDR1 MDHEN and CDR2 SYDVKM. The germline V and J ends were trimmed by 4 bases and 4 bases, with 4 bases remaining between them.

This clonotype was detected only a few times. The chain carries TRBV24-1 and TRBJ2-1; D unresolved. V was pared by 5 bases and J by 1 base, with 8 bases between. This CDR3 spans 14 amino acids. Germline CDR1 is KGHDR and CDR2 is SFDVKD. The CDR3, as DNA: TGTGCCACCAGTGCGCAGGTATCCTACAATGAGCAGTTCTTC. It translates to CATSAQVSYNEQFF.

This clonotype was found many times. V usage is TRBV7-9 and J usage is TRBJ2-1; 14 nucleotides agree with TRBD2. V lost 5 bases to trimming and J lost 8 bases; unmatched junction nucleotides: 8. Germline V gene lookup returns CDR1 SEHNR and CDR2 FQNEAQ (reference sequence). The CDR3 spans 16 residues. The CDR3 region has the DNA TGTGCCAGCAGCCGGACTAGCGGGAGGAAGGACGATGAGCAGTTCTTC. This translates into CASSRTSGRKDDEQFF.

This clonotype was detected a few times. A read error may explain this, as a much larger clone is one base away. The chain couples TRBV7-3 to TRBJ1-1; D gene unclear. The CDR3 consists of 14 residues. V gave up 1 base and J gave up 4 bases, with 10 bases separating them. Germline-derived CDR1 and CDR2 are SGHTA and FQGTGA. This chain's CDR3 is CASSLMGASTEAFF. The CDR3 region has the DNA TGTGCCAGCAGCTTAATGGGAGCGAGCACTGAAGCTTTCTTT.

This clonotype appeared many times. This chain joins TRBV18 and TRBJ2-1; 9 bases fit TRBD2. Trimming removed 4 bases from V and 8 bases from J; junction bases left unmatched: 6. This CDR3 is 14 amino acids long. Germline CDR1 reads KGHSH; CDR2 reads LQKENI. CDR3 in DNA: TGTGCCAGCTCACGCGGGAGGGCCGTGGATGAGCAGTTCTTC. This translates into CASSRGRAVDEQFF.

This clonotype was detected many times. Mismatch with germline at one junction end may stem from a read error. This chain connects TRBV2 to TRBJ2-5; D is perhaps TRBD1 or TRBD2 (5 bases each). Germline V gene data show CDR1 as SNHLY and CDR2 as FYNNEI. CDR3 length equals 11 residues. CDR3 region: CASSSSPGPNF. The CDR3 nucleotides read TGTGCCAGCAGTTCCTCCCCGGGACCGAATTTC.

This clonotype was observed at least ten times. This sequence joins TRBV7-3 and TRBJ2-1; TRBD2 aligns across 12 bases. This CDR3 is 16 amino acids long. Germline V lookup: CDR1 SGHTA, CDR2 FQGTGA. V lost 3 bases, J lost 7 bases, and 7 bases stayed unmatched. CDR3 nucleotides: TGTGCCAGCAGCTTGAGGACTAGCGGGACAATTAATGAGCAGTTCTTC. Translating gives CASSLRTSGTINEQFF.

J is TRBJ2-2 and V is TRBV11-2; D call uncertain. The V gene lost 1 base and the J gene lost 3 bases, with 15 bases spanning the gap. CDR1 is SGHAT, CDR2 FQNNGV, per germline. The CDR3 consists of 17 residues. CDR3 loop: CASSLGPTKGDTGELFF. The CDR3 bases are TGTGCCAGCAGCTTAGGCCCGACAAAGGGCGACACCGGGGAGCTGTTTTTT.

On this clonotype itself: This may be a read error, as it is one base from a much larger clone. The chain recombines TRBV5-1 with TRBJ2-5, with 9 bases identical to TRBD2. Trimming cost V 4 bases and J 1 base; bases outside gene matches: 8. This CDR3 region has 16 residues. Per the germline V gene, CDR1 is SGHRS and CDR2 is YFSETQ. CDR3 nucleotide sequence: TGCGCCAGCAGCGTGGCCGGGACTAGCAGCCAAGAGACCCAGTACTTC. Translation gives CASSVAGTSSQETQYF.

This clonotype was counted ten times or more. This chain connects TRBV20-1 to TRBJ2-5; 8 positions match TRBD1. The CDR3 extends over 14 amino acids. The germline V gene has CDR1 DFQATT and CDR2 SNEGSKA (reference sequence). Trimming removed 0 bases from V and 5 bases from J; junction bases left unmatched: 5. The CDR3: CSARDRRGRETQYF. The CDR3 DNA reads TGCAGTGCTAGAGATCGCAGGGGGCGGGAGACCCAGTACTTC.

This clonotype has more than one count but fewer than ten. The V gene is TRBV4-1, the J gene TRBJ2-1; perhaps TRBD2 as D (5 bases). CDR1 and CDR2 (germline): MGHRA, YSYEKL. The CDR3 length is 15 residues. The V end was cut by 4 bases, the J end by 9 bases, with 19 bases between. The CDR3 spells CASSPRGFQDGEQFF. CDR3 DNA: TGCGCCAGCAGCCCCAGAGGGTTTCAGGACGGTGAGCAGTTCTTC.

Ten or more counts support this clonotype. V usage is TRBV24-1 and J usage is TRBJ2-4, with D unclear. Germline V gene data show CDR1 as KGHDR and CDR2 as SFDVKD. Trimming left V 3 bases short and J 9 bases short, with 8 bases between. This CDR3 is 12 amino acids long. The CDR3 loop reads CATSDPKGIQYF. The CDR3 DNA follows: TGTGCCACCAGTGATCCGAAGGGCATTCAGTACTTC.

This clonotype has a count of ten or more. The J gene is TRBJ2-5, the V gene TRBV15; the D gene is possibly TRBD1 (5 bases). Germline V gene sequence: CDR1 LNHNV, CDR2 YYDKDF (reference sequence). Deletions cut 2 bases from V and 5 bases from J, with 12 bases between. The CDR3 has 14 residues. The CDR3 reads CATSRNQGAETQYF. The CDR3 nucleotides read TGTGCCACCAGCAGAAACCAGGGTGCGGAGACCCAGTACTTC.

This clonotype came up many times. One end of the junction does not line up with germline, which may come from a read error. This rearrangement joins TRBV7-6 to TRBJ2-1; D not resolved. Germline V CDR1 and CDR2: SGHVS, FNYEAQ. The CDR3 is 13 residues long. Here the CDR3 reads CASSLGLDNEQFF. In nucleotides, the CDR3 is TGTGCTAGCAGCTTGGGATTAGACAATGAGCAGTTCTTC.

This clonotype showed up just a few times. This may arise from a read error, as a much more abundant clone is one base away. The rearrangement joins TRBV18 to TRBJ1-1; no clear D. The CDR3 runs 15 residues. Germline lookup yields CDR1 KGHSH and CDR2 LQKENI. CDR3 residues: CASSPLAGVNTEALF. CDR3 in DNA: TGTGCCAGCTCACCGCTTGCAGGAGTGAACACTGAAGCTCTCTTT.

V is TRBV6-1 and J is TRBJ1-4; TRBD1 is a possible D gene (6 bases). This CDR3 is 14 amino acids long. The germline V gene encodes CDR1 MNHNS and CDR2 SASEGT. Between the trimmed V and J ends, which lost 7 bases and 5 bases, there was a span of 14 bases. DNA of the CDR3: TGTGCCAGCAATGCGGGGACACCCAATGAAAAACTGTTTTTT. This encodes CASNAGTPNEKLFF.